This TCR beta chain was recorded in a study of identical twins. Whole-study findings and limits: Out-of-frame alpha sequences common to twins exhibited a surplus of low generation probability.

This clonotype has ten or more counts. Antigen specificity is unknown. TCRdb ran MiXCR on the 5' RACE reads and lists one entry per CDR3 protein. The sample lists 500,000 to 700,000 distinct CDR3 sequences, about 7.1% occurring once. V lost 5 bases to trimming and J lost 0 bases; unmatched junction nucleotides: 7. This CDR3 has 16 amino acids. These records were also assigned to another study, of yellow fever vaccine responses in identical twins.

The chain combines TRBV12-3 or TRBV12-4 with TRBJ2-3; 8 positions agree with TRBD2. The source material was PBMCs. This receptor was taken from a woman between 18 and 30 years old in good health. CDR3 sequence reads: CASSARTSSSTDTQYF. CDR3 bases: TGTGCCAGCAGTGCTCGGACTAGCTCTAGCACAGATACGCAGTATTTT.